This T cell receptor beta chain was recorded in a study of vaccination and CD4 T cells after COVID-19. Study-level information: The makeup of the convalescents was six males and four females, two of them Hispanic.

Treatment given: approximately 10-day PBMC culture with coronavirus spike peptide pools or control peptides (ViraFEST assay). PCR positivity dates ran from March to December 2020, preceding US Alpha, Beta and Delta variants. CDR1 and CDR2 (germline): SNHLY, FYNNEI. V lost 6 bases to trimming and J lost 12 bases, with 12 bases between them. The CDR3 is 11 residues long. Sequenced with the Oncomine TCR Beta short-read assay was DNA taken from cultured CD4+ T cells. TCRdb passed the PCR reads through MiXCR, listing each CDR3 protein once. The sample has about 4,400 distinct CDR3 sequences, around 33% seen once; the top ten hold 50% to 70%. In its sample, this clonotype was seen once. The antigen remains undetermined.

The sample in question was CD4+ T cells from blood, cultured in vitro, obtained after SARS-CoV-2 vaccination. V is TRBV2 and J is TRBJ2-1; D call uncertain. The TCR was taken from a human donor who had recovered from COVID-19. CDR3 loop: CASRGSVGQFF. The CDR3 region has the DNA TGTGCCAGCAGGGGGTCGGTAGGGCAGTTCTTC.